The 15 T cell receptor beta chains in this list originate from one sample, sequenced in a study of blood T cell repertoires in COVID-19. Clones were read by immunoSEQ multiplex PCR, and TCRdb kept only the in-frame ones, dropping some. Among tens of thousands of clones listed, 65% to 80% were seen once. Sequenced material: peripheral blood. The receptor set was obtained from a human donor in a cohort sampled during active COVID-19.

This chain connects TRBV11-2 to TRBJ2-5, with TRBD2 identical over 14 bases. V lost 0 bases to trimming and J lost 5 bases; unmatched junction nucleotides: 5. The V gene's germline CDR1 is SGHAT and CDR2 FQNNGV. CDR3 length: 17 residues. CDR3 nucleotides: TGTGCCAGCAGCTTAGATCCGGGACTAGCGGGAGCCGAGACCCAGTACTTC. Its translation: CASSLDPGLAGAETQYF.

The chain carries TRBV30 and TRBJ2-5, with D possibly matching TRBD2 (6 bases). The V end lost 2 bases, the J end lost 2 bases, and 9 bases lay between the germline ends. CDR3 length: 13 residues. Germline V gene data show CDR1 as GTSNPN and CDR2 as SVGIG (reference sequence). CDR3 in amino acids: CAWSRDSQETQYF. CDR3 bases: TGTGCCTGGAGTCGGGACTCACAAGAGACCCAGTACTTC.

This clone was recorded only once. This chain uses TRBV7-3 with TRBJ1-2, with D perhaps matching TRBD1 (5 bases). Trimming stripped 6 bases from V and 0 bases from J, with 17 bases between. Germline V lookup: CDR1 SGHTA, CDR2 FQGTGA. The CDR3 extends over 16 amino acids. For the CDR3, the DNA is TGTGCCAGCAGTGAAACTCGGGGGGGAGCTAACTATGGCTACACCTTC. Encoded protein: CASSETRGGANYGYTF.

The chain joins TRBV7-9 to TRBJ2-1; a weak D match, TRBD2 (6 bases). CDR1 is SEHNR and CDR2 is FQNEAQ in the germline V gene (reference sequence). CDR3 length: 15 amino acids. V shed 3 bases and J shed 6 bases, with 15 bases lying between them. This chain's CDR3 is CASSFLGGAGNEQFF. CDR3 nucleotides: TGTGCCAGCAGCTTTCTGGGGGGAGCGGGCAATGAGCAGTTCTTC.

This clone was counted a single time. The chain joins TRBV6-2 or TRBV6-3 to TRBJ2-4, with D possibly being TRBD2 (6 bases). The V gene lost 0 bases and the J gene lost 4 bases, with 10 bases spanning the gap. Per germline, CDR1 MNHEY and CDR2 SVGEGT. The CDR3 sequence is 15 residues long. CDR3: CASSYSMAGKNIQYF. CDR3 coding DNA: TGTGCCAGCAGTTACTCGATGGCGGGAAAAAACATTCAGTACTTC.

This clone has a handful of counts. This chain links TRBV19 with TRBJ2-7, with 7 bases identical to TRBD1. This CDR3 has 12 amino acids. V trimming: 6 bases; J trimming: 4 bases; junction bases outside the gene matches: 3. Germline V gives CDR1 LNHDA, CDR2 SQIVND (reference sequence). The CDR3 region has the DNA TGTGCCAGTAGCCCAGGGGGATACGAGCAGTACTTC. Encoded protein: CASSPGGYEQYF.

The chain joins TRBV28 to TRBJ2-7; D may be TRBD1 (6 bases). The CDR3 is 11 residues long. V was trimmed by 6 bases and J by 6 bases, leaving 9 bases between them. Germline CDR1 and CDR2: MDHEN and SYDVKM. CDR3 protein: CASSRDTEQYF. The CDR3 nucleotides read TGTGCCAGCAGCCGGGACACCGAGCAGTACTTC.

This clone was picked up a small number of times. As DNA, the CDR3 is TGTGCCAGCAGTAGCCGGGACACCTCTGGAAACACCATATATTTT. It codes for CASSSRDTSGNTIYF. The rearrangement uses TRBV6-5 and TRBJ1-3; tentatively, D is TRBD1 (6 bases). The germline V and J ends were trimmed by 5 bases and 0 bases, with 11 bases remaining between them. The CDR3 contains 15 residues. CDR1 MNHEY and CDR2 SVGAGI come from the germline V gene.

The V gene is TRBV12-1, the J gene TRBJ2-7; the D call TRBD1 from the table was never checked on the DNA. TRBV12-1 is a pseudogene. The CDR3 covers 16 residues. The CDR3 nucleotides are TGTGCCAGCAGCCCACCTGGGGACAGGGGGCCCTACGAGCAGTACTTC. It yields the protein CASSPPGDRGPYEQYF.

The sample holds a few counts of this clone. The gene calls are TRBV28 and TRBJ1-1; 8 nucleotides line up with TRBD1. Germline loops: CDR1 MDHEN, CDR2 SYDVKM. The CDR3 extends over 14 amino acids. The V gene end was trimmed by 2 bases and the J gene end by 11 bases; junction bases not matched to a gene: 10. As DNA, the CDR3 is TGTGCCAGCAGTTTACCCAGGGGGCAAAGCGAGGCTTTCTTT. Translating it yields CASSLPRGQSEAFF.

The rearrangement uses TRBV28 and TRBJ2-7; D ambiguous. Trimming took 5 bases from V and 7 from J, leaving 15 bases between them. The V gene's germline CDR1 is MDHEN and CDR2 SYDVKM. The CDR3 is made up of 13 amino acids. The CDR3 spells CASSPDGRPEQYF. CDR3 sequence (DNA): TGTGCCAGCAGTCCCGACGGCAGGCCAGAGCAGTACTTC.

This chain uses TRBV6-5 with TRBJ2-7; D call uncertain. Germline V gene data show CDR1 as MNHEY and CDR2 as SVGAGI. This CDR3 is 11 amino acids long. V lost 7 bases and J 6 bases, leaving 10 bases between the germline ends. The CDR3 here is CASNQAPEQYF. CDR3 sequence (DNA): TGTGCCAGCAATCAGGCCCCCGAGCAGTACTTC.

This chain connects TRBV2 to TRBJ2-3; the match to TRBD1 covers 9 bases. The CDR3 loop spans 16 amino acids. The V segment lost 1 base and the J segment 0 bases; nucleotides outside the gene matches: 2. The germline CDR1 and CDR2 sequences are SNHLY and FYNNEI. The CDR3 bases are TGTGCCAGCAGTGAAGACAGGGGGCATAGCACAGATACGCAGTATTTT. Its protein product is CASSEDRGHSTDTQYF.

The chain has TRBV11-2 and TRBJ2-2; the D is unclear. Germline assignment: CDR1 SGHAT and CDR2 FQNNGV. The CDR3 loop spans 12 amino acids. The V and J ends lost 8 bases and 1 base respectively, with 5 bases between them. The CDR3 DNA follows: TGTGCCAGCTTGCGGAACACCGGGGAGCTGTTTTTT. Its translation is CASLRNTGELFF.

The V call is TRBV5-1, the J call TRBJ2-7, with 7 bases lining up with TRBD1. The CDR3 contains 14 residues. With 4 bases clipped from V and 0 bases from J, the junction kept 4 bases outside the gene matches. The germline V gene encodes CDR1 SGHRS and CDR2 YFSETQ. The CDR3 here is CASSQTGTSYEQYF. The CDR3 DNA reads TGCGCCAGCAGCCAGACAGGGACCTCCTACGAGCAGTACTTC.